The 11 T cell receptor beta chains below all came from one sample that was sequenced in a study of blood T cell repertoires in COVID-19. The data were produced by immunoSEQ multiplex PCR, yet TCRdb's version contains in-frame clones alone and is incomplete. The sample holds roughly 200,000 clones; 85% are singletons and the top ten take approximately 19%. Sequencing used PBMCs or T cells enriched from blood (not recorded which). These TCRs come from a man aged 35-49 years who had recovered from COVID-19.

V usage is TRBV7-3 and J usage is TRBJ2-5; D might be TRBD2 (5 bases). This CDR3 contains 16 residues. The V end lost 4 bases, the J end lost 5 bases, and 20 bases lay between the germline ends. From germline, CDR1 is SGHTA and CDR2 FQGTGA. The CDR3 coding sequence is TGTGCCAGCAGCTCAGATGGACCCCACGGGGAGGAGACCCAGTACTTC. Protein product: CASSSDGPHGEETQYF.

The V call is TRBV11-2, the J call TRBJ2-2, with D possibly being TRBD2 (7 bases). CDR1 and CDR2 (germline): SGHAT, FQNNGV. The germline V and J ends were trimmed by 5 bases and 7 bases, with 17 bases remaining between them. There are 15 residues in the CDR3. CDR3 in amino acids: CASSPGGLGGGELFF. In nucleotides, the CDR3 is TGTGCCAGCAGCCCCGGGGGGCTTGGGGGCGGGGAGCTGTTTTTT.

V and J are TRBV6-1 and TRBJ2-1, with 8 bases lining up with TRBD1. Germline V gene lookup returns CDR1 MNHNS and CDR2 SASEGT. The CDR3 covers 16 residues. J was trimmed by 10 bases and V by 2 bases; bases with no gene match: 13. The CDR3 spells CASSEWWTGQRGEQFF. The DNA for the CDR3 is TGTGCCAGCAGTGAATGGTGGACAGGGCAAAGGGGGGAGCAGTTCTTC.

The chain couples TRBV3-1 (or the pseudogene TRBV3-2) to TRBJ2-7; 10 bases are shared with TRBD2. The ends lost 0 bases at V and 3 bases at J; junction bases unmatched: 5. This CDR3 spans 16 amino acids. The germline gives CDR1 LGHDT, CDR2 YNNKEL (reference sequence). The chain's CDR3 is CASSQDSLAGVYEQYF. The CDR3, as DNA: TGTGCCAGCAGCCAAGATAGCCTAGCGGGAGTCTACGAGCAGTACTTC.

The chain uses TRBV7-8 and TRBJ2-5, with 9 bases matching TRBD1. The CDR3 totals 17 residues. V lost 2 bases to trimming and J lost 4 bases; unmatched junction nucleotides: 11. Germline CDR1 and CDR2: SGHVS and FQNEAQ. DNA of the CDR3: TGTGCCAGCAGCTTAACACAGGGGGCGGTTTATCGAGAGACCCAGTACTTC. Translation: CASSLTQGAVYRETQYF.

This clone was counted between two and nine times. The chain links TRBV19 to TRBJ1-5; TRBD1 might be the D (5 bases). Germline lookup yields CDR1 LNHDA and CDR2 SQIVND (reference sequence). V was clipped by 4 bases and J by 3 bases, with 13 bases between them. CDR3 size: 15 residues. As DNA, the CDR3 is TGTGCCAGTAGTAGGCCTGGACACACCAATCAGCCCCAGCATTTT. It translates to CASSRPGHTNQPQHF.

About this clone itself: Other DNA variants within this sample encode the same CDR3. This chain uses TRBV28 with TRBJ1-1; no clear D gene. V lost 6 bases to trimming and J lost 5 bases, with 10 bases between them. This CDR3 contains 12 residues. Germline CDR1 MDHEN, CDR2 SYDVKM. CDR3 coding DNA: TGTGCCAGCAGCTCGGGAAGAACTGAAGCTTTCTTT. This translates into CASSSGRTEAFF.

The chain joins TRBV3-1 (or the pseudogene TRBV3-2) to TRBJ1-3; 7 bases are shared with TRBD1. Germline V gene data show CDR1 as LGHDT and CDR2 as YNNKEL (reference sequence). The CDR3 loop spans 16 amino acids. Trimming cost V 4 bases and J 3 bases; bases outside gene matches: 9. CDR3 DNA: TGTGCCAGCAGCCGCCGGACAGGTATAAATGGAAACACCATATATTTT. Its translation: CASSRRTGINGNTIYF.

V usage is TRBV14 and J usage is TRBJ1-1, with D possibly matching TRBD1 (6 bases). Germline lookup yields CDR1 SGHDN and CDR2 FVKESK. This CDR3 contains 16 residues. V was pared by 1 base and J by 6 bases, with 18 bases between. CDR3 sequence reads: CASSQVLAGAMAEAFF. CDR3 coding DNA: TGTGCCAGCAGCCAAGTATTGGCAGGGGCAATGGCTGAAGCTTTCTTT.

V gene TRBV7-8 combines with J gene TRBJ2-7, with D perhaps matching TRBD1 (5 bases). This CDR3 region has 14 residues. Germline-derived CDR1 and CDR2 are SGHVS and FQNEAQ. Trimming cost V 0 bases and J 3 bases, with 9 bases left between them. CDR3 bases: TGTGCCAGCAGCTTAGCGAGCAGGGACTACGAGCAGTACTTC. Its protein is CASSLASRDYEQYF.

This chain uses TRBV6-1 with TRBJ1-5; tentatively, D is TRBD1 (5 bases). V was shortened by 8 bases and J by 7 bases, with 12 bases between the two germline ends. The CDR3 loop spans 12 amino acids. Germline V gene lookup returns CDR1 MNHNS and CDR2 SASEGT. The CDR3 loop reads CASVEGSQPQHF. CDR3 bases: TGTGCCAGCGTGGAGGGGAGCCAGCCCCAGCATTTT.